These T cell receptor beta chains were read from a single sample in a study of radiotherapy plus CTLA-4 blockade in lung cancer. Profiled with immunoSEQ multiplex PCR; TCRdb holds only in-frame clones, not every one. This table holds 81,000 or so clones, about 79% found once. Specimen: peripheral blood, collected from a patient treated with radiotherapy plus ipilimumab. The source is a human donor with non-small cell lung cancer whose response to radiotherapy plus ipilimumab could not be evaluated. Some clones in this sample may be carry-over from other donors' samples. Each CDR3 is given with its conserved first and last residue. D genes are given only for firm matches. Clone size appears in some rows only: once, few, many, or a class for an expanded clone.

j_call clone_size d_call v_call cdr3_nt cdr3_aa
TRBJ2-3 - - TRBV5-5 TGTGCCAGCAGCTTGGCAGAGGGCACAGATACGCAGTATTTT CASSLAEGTDTQYF
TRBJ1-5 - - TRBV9 TGTGCCAGCAGCGTAGGGGACGGGGAGGGTCCCCAGCATTTT CASSVGDGEGPQHF
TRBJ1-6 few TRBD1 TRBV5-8 TGTGCCAGCAGCTTGGGGCCGGGACAGGAACCCCACTTT CASSLGPGQEPHF
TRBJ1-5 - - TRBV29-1 TGCAGCGTTGAAGAAGGGTCGGGGGGCAATCAGCCCCAGCATTTT CSVEEGSGGNQPQHF
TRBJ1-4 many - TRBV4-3 TGCGCCAGCAGCCAAGATCCGACGGGGGTGGAAAAACTGTTTTTT CASSQDPTGVEKLFF
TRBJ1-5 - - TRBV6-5 TGTGCCAGCGGGGGCGCAGGCAATCAGCCCCAGCATTTT CASGGAGNQPQHF
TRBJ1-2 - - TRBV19 TGTGCCAGTACCTTCCAAGCAACCCCAAACTATGGCTACACCTTC CASTFQATPNYGYTF
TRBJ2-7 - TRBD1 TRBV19 TGTGCCACGTCGCCGACAGGGGGAATCTACGAGCAGTACTTC CATSPTGGIYEQYF
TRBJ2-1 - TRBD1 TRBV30 TGTGCCTGGAGGGGGGACAGTTACAATGAGCAGTTCTTC CAWRGDSYNEQFF
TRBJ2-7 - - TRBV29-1 TGCAGCGTTGAAGATGTAACAGCCTACGAGCAGTACTTC CSVEDVTAYEQYF
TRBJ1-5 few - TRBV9 TGTGCCAGCAGCGTAGCGGTGCAGCCCCAGCATTTT CASSVAVQPQHF
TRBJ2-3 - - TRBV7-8 TGTGCCAGCAGCCTGCAGCGACGGGGGGATACGCAGTATTTT CASSLQRRGDTQYF
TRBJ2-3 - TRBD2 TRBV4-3 TGCGCCAGCAGCCAAGTGGCTAGCGGGGGGCGGACGGATACGCAGTATTTT CASSQVASGGRTDTQYF
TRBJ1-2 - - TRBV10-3 TGTGCCATCAGTGATACGGGTGCGGGATCCTATGGCTACACCTTC CAISDTGAGSYGYTF
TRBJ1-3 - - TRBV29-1 TGCAGCGCCGCCGGGATTTTATCTGGAAACACCATATATTTT CSAAGILSGNTIYF
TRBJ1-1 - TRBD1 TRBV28 TGTGCCAGCAGCGGGACAGGGGGAGGTGCGTGGGACACTGAAGCTTTCTTT CASSGTGGGAWDTEAFF
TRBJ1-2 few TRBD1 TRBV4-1 TGCGCCAGCAGCCAGGTATCGACAGGGGTTTCGGGCTACACCTTC CASSQVSTGVSGYTF
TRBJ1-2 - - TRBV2 TGTGCCAGCAGTGAAGAAGGAGGGGCGGGTTATGGCTACACCTTC CASSEEGGAGYGYTF
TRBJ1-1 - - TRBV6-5 TGTGCCAGCAGTACAACAGGTTTTAGCACTGAAGCTTTCTTT CASSTTGFSTEAFF
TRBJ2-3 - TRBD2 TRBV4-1 TGCGCCAGCAGCCAAGTCCTAGCGGGAGCTAGCACAGATACGCAGTATTTT CASSQVLAGASTDTQYF
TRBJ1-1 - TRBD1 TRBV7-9 TGTGCCAGCAGCCTAGGACAGGGGGCTGGAACTGAAGCTTTCTTT CASSLGQGAGTEAFF
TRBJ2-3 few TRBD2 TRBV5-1 TGCGCCAGCAGCCGGGGGGGACTAGCGGGGGCGAACACAGATACGCAGTATTTT CASSRGGLAGANTDTQYF